This TCR beta chain was recovered during a study of cytomegalovirus exposure and HLA in healthy donors. Study-level points and caveats: Rarity marked most TCR sequences, yet some public TCRs occurred in many donors.

Points on this clone: As yet, its antigen is unknown.

V lost 3 bases, J lost 5 bases, and 11 bases lay in between. From germline, CDR1 is LNHDA and CDR2 SQIVND (reference sequence). The CDR3 is 13 amino acids. 60 Vbeta and 13 Jbeta primers were used in PCR. Some clones are missing from TCRdb's copy, which holds only in-frame ones; the method was immunoSEQ multiplex PCR. The sample has 150,000 to 200,000 clones, 70% to 85% seen once. The specimen sequenced was PBMCs. The chain has TRBV19 and TRBJ2-7; tentative D call: TRBD2 (6 bases). This receptor was identified in a man between 18 and 35 years old in good health and CMV-seronegative. The CDR3 nucleotides are TGTGCCAGTAGTATCCGGTCGGGGGACGAGCAGTACTTC. Translated, it gives CASSIRSGDEQYF.